The 29 T cell receptor beta chains presented below share a single source sample, sequenced in a study of blood T cell repertoires in COVID-19. Clones were sequenced by immunoSEQ multiplex PCR, and TCRdb holds only the in-frame ones, with some missing. The table lists 30,000 to 40,000 clones, around 80% of them singletons. The sequencing sample was made of peripheral blood. The source of these receptors is a man at least 80 years old with active or convalescent COVID-19.

The chain joins TRBV29-1 to TRBJ1-1; 8 bases align to TRBD1. Germline values: CDR1 SQVTM, CDR2 ANQGSEA. V gave up 6 bases and J gave up 1 base; unmatched junction bases: 10. The CDR3 extends over 15 amino acids. The DNA for the CDR3 is TGCAGCGTGGGGAGACAGGGGCTCTCGAACACTGAAGCTTTCTTT. Residues: CSVGRQGLSNTEAFF.

This chain uses TRBV18 with TRBJ1-5; D is perhaps TRBD1 (6 bases). V dropped 2 bases and J dropped 3 bases, with 14 bases sitting between them. Per the germline V gene, CDR1 is KGHSH and CDR2 is LQKENI. CDR3 length: 16 residues. The CDR3 spells CASSPNSQGNNQPQHF. For the CDR3, the DNA is TGTGCCAGCTCACCAAATAGTCAGGGGAACAATCAGCCCCAGCATTTT.

The chain links TRBV18 to TRBJ2-2; 7 positions agree with TRBD1. CDR3 size: 18 residues. The junction had 12 bases not matched to a gene; V was cut back by 3 bases and J by 2 bases. The germline CDR1 and CDR2 sequences are KGHSH and LQKENI. The CDR3 is CASSPFLTGLRNTGELFF. In DNA, the CDR3 is TGTGCCAGCTCACCCTTTCTGACAGGGCTCAGAAACACCGGGGAGCTGTTTTTT.

This chain connects TRBV29-1 to TRBJ2-1; D is unresolved. Germline CDR1 and CDR2: SQVTM and ANQGSEA. The CDR3 covers 11 residues. V gave up 4 bases and J gave up 4 bases, with 5 bases separating them. CDR3 region: CSVVSYNEQFF. The CDR3 DNA reads as TGCAGCGTTGTTAGTTACAATGAGCAGTTCTTC.

The chain employs TRBV4-3 and TRBJ1-1; perhaps TRBD1 as D (5 bases). The CDR3 length is 17 residues. The V and J ends lost 2 bases and 3 bases respectively, with 19 bases between them. Germline loops: CDR1 LGHNA, CDR2 YSLEER. The CDR3 protein is CASSQRGSVYQHTEAFF. DNA for the CDR3: TGCGCCAGCAGCCAAAGGGGTTCCGTGTATCAACACACTGAAGCTTTCTTT.

The chain joins TRBV28 to TRBJ2-1; D possibly corresponds to TRBD1 (6 bases). From germline, CDR1 is MDHEN and CDR2 SYDVKM. This CDR3 contains 15 residues. V gave up 6 bases and J gave up 7 bases, with 19 bases separating them. The CDR3 sequence is CASSTVAAGENEQFF. In DNA, the CDR3 is TGTGCCAGCAGCACCGTGGCGGCAGGGGAAAATGAGCAGTTCTTC. The whole variable domain, filled in from reference TRBV28 and TRBJ2-1, reads DVKVTQSSRYLVKRTGEKVFLECVQDMDHENMFWYRQDPGLGLRLIYFSYDVKMKEKGDIPEGYSVSREKKERFSLILESASTNQTSMYLCASSTVAAGENEQFFGPGTRLTVL.

The J gene is TRBJ1-2, the V gene TRBV7-9; 8 bases align to TRBD1. CDR3 size: 14 residues. Germline CDR1 is SEHNR and CDR2 is FQNEAQ (reference sequence). V trimming: 5 bases; J trimming: 4 bases; junction bases outside the gene matches: 6. The CDR3 spells CASSVTGDGYGYTF. In DNA form, the CDR3 reads TGTGCCAGCAGCGTGACAGGGGATGGCTATGGCTACACCTTC. Variable domain in full (rest from reference TRBV7-9 and TRBJ1-2): DTGVSQNPRHKITKRGQNVTFRCDPISEHNRLYWYRQTLGQGPEFLTYFQNEAQLEKSRLLSDRFSAERPKGSFSTLEIQRTEQGDSAMYLCASSVTGDGYGYTFGSGTRLTVV.

The chain employs TRBV13 and TRBJ1-1; TRBD1 matches at 7 bases. The CDR3 is 15 amino acids. V gave up 5 bases and J gave up 0 bases; unmatched junction bases: 6. Germline lookup yields CDR1 PRHDT and CDR2 FYEKMQ (reference sequence). The CDR3: CASSAAGQLNTEAFF. CDR3 bases: TGTGCCAGCAGCGCCGCGGGACAGCTGAACACTGAAGCTTTCTTT.

The chain links TRBV28 to TRBJ2-5; TRBD2 matches 9 bases. Trimming removed 3 bases from V and 3 bases from J; junction bases left unmatched: 5. The CDR3 is 15 amino acids. Germline V gene sequence: CDR1 MDHEN, CDR2 SYDVKM. The CDR3 is CASSFVAGVEETQYF. The CDR3 DNA sequence: TGTGCCAGCAGTTTTGTAGCGGGAGTGGAAGAGACCCAGTACTTC.

V gene TRBV29-1 combines with J gene TRBJ2-3, with D tentatively TRBD2 (5 bases). Per germline, CDR1 SQVTM and CDR2 ANQGSEA. The CDR3 spans 11 residues. Trimming left V 7 bases short and J 3 bases short, with 8 bases between. In DNA form, the CDR3 reads TGCAGCGCGGACTTAACAGATACGCAGTATTTT. Its protein is CSADLTDTQYF.

The chain carries TRBV20-1 and TRBJ2-5, with 9 bases fitting TRBD2. Germline V lookup: CDR1 DFQATT, CDR2 SNEGSKA (reference sequence). The CDR3 has 15 residues. V was pared by 3 bases and J by 1 base, with 6 bases of the junction left unmatched. The CDR3 here is CSASIAGGSQETQYF. The CDR3, as DNA: TGCAGTGCTAGTATCGCGGGAGGGTCCCAAGAGACCCAGTACTTC.

The chain links TRBV18 to TRBJ2-3; 8 bases fit TRBD2. The J segment lost 6 bases and the V segment lost 2 bases, leaving 19 bases of the junction unmatched. Germline-derived CDR1 and CDR2 are KGHSH and LQKENI. This CDR3 has 19 amino acids. This CDR3 is CASSPIIQLAGSGADTQYF. For the CDR3, the DNA is TGTGCCAGCTCACCAATTATTCAGCTAGCGGGTTCTGGAGCGGATACGCAGTATTTT.

V gene TRBV7-3 combines with J gene TRBJ2-3; perhaps TRBD2 as D (5 bases). This CDR3 region has 13 residues. V was pared by 1 base and J by 5 bases, with 7 bases between. Germline lookup yields CDR1 SGHTA and CDR2 FQGTGA. CDR3 sequence reads: CASSLKLEDTQYF. For the CDR3, the DNA is TGTGCCAGCAGCTTAAAACTAGAAGATACGCAGTATTTT.

The V call is TRBV30, the J call TRBJ2-1; 13 bases map to TRBD2. This CDR3 has 16 residues. J gave up 4 bases and V 3 bases, and 6 bases lay outside the gene matches. Germline loops: CDR1 GTSNPN, CDR2 SVGIG (reference sequence). CDR3 in amino acids: CAWRGVGLAGYNEQFF. The CDR3 DNA is TGTGCCTGGAGGGGAGTGGGACTAGCGGGGTACAATGAGCAGTTCTTC.

The chain couples TRBV6-5 to TRBJ2-6; unclear D gene. Germline V gene data show CDR1 as MNHEY and CDR2 as SVGAGI. There are 13 residues in the CDR3. The V end was cut by 6 bases, the J end by 2 bases, with 5 bases between. CDR3 nucleotides: TGTGCCAGCAGGGAGACTGGGGCCAACGTCCTGACTTTC. Encoded protein: CASRETGANVLTF.

V usage is TRBV5-1 and J usage is TRBJ2-7, with no clear D. The ends were cut back, 3 bases at V and 2 bases at J, with 9 bases in the middle. The V gene's germline CDR1 is SGHRS and CDR2 YFSETQ. The CDR3 runs to 13 residues. CDR3 region: CASSSGFPYEQYF. For the CDR3, the DNA is TGCGCCAGCAGCTCAGGCTTCCCCTACGAGCAGTACTTC.

The V gene is TRBV20-1, the J gene TRBJ2-2, with 9 bases aligning to TRBD1. The CDR3 contains 16 residues. Germline trimming cut 3 bases from V and 7 bases from J; bases unmatched to any gene: 12. Germline CDR1 and CDR2: DFQATT and SNEGSKA (reference sequence). The CDR3 DNA is TGCAGTGCTAGTCCCCATGGGACAGGGAAGTACGGGGAGCTGTTTTTT. It yields the protein CSASPHGTGKYGELFF.

This chain uses TRBV2 with TRBJ2-5, with 9 bases fitting TRBD2. Per the germline V gene, CDR1 is SNHLY and CDR2 is FYNNEI. The CDR3 has 15 amino acids. V lost 6 bases and J lost 6; bases outside the gene matches: 11. CDR3 loop: CASSRGGAEVKTQYF. CDR3 coding DNA: TGTGCCAGCAGCCGCGGGGGGGCTGAGGTAAAGACCCAGTACTTC.

The sample holds a few counts of this clone. DNA of the CDR3: TGTGCCAGCAGTGGAAACGCGCCAGGGACAGGTGCCTACAATGAGCAGTTCTTC. This encodes CASSGNAPGTGAYNEQFF. The chain employs TRBV4-2 and TRBJ2-1; TRBD1 agrees at 8 bases. The CDR3 consists of 18 residues. Germline V gene data show CDR1 as LGHNA and CDR2 as YNFKEQ. The J segment lost 2 bases and the V segment lost 6 bases, leaving 15 bases of the junction unmatched.

The CDR3 is CASSSLNTGELFF. For the CDR3, the DNA is TGTGCCAGCAGTTCCTTGAACACCGGGGAGCTGTTTTTT. The chain joins TRBV27 to TRBJ2-2; D is uncertain. There are 13 residues in the CDR3. CDR1 and CDR2 (germline): MNHEY, SMNVEV (reference sequence). The germline V and J ends were trimmed by 4 bases and 1 base, with 4 bases remaining between them.

As concerns this clone: This sample also contains other DNA sequences that code for the same CDR3. The chain combines TRBV7-9 with TRBJ1-5, with D tentatively TRBD1 (6 bases). The CDR3 has 14 amino acids. Per germline, CDR1 SEHNR and CDR2 FQNEAQ (reference sequence). Trimming shortened V by 3 bases and J by 4 bases, and 10 bases separated the two germline ends. The CDR3 bases are TGTGCCAGCAGCTTTACAGGGAATAATCAGCCCCAGCATTTT. This sequence encodes CASSFTGNNQPQHF.

The chain recombines TRBV19 with TRBJ1-2; 9 bases map to TRBD1. There are 13 residues in the CDR3. CDR1 is LNHDA, CDR2 SQIVND, per germline (reference sequence). V shed 5 bases, J shed 6 bases, and the junction held 4 bases outside the gene matches. CDR3 coding DNA: TGTGCCAGTAGTCCCCGGGACAGGGATGGCTACACCTTC. As protein: CASSPRDRDGYTF. Based on the CDR3 plus reference TRBV19 and TRBJ1-2, the full variable domain is DGGITQSPKYLFRKEGQNVTLSCEQNLNHDAMYWYRQDPGQGLRLIYYSQIVNDFQKGDIAEGYSVSREKKESFPLTVTSAQKNPTAFYLCASSPRDRDGYTFGSGTRLTVV.

This chain links TRBV11-2 with TRBJ2-7, with D maybe TRBD2 (6 bases). V lost 0 bases, J lost 2 bases, and 11 bases lay in between. Germline V gene data show CDR1 as SGHAT and CDR2 as FQNNGV. The CDR3 has 15 amino acids. The chain's CDR3 is CASSLEGGNAYEQYF. CDR3 coding DNA: TGTGCCAGCAGCTTAGAAGGAGGGAATGCCTACGAGCAGTACTTC.

The genes are TRBV21-1 and TRBJ1-4; the table assigns TRBD1, which was not confirmed against the DNA. TRBV21-1 is a pseudogene locus. This CDR3 has 16 residues. DNA of the CDR3: TGTGCCAGCAGCAAAGGGCAGGGGGAGACTAATGAAAAACTGTTTTTT. It codes for CASSKGQGETNEKLFF.

The chain links TRBV21-1 to TRBJ2-5; TRBD2 is the table's D call and was not checked against the DNA. TRBV21-1 is flagged as a pseudogene. The CDR3 has 17 amino acids. The CDR3 DNA follows: TGTGCCAGCAGCAAAACATCGTTAGCGGGTCTCCAAGAGACCCAGTACTTC. Translated, it gives CASSKTSLAGLQETQYF.

This clone appeared a single time. The chain employs TRBV30 and TRBJ2-1; D might be TRBD2 (6 bases). CDR1 and CDR2 (germline): GTSNPN, SVGIG (reference sequence). Between the trimmed V and J ends, which lost 3 bases and 0 bases, there was a span of 6 bases. This CDR3 contains 13 residues. The CDR3 coding sequence is TGTGCCTGGAGCGGGAGCTCCTACAATGAGCAGTTCTTC. This gives the protein CAWSGSSYNEQFF.

V usage is TRBV20-1 and J usage is TRBJ1-1, with D possibly being TRBD1 (5 bases). Germline CDR1 DFQATT, CDR2 SNEGSKA (reference sequence). The germline V and J ends were trimmed by 2 bases and 7 bases, with 8 bases remaining between them. This CDR3 has 11 amino acids. CDR3 in amino acids: CSARRGVEAFF. CDR3 DNA sequence: TGCAGTGCTAGACGGGGGGTTGAAGCTTTCTTT.

V is TRBV7-9 and J is TRBJ2-3; D remains unclear. The V end lost 2 bases, the J end lost 5 bases, and 11 bases lay between the germline ends. The CDR3 length is 14 residues. Germline V gene sequence: CDR1 SEHNR, CDR2 FQNEAQ (reference sequence). The chain's CDR3 is CASSLYGVRDTQYF. CDR3 sequence (DNA): TGTGCCAGCAGCTTATACGGAGTTCGAGATACGCAGTATTTT.

V and J are TRBV10-1 and TRBJ2-7; 8 bases align to TRBD2. With 4 bases clipped from V and 12 bases from J, the junction kept 8 bases outside the gene matches. The CDR3 loop spans 12 amino acids. Germline V gene sequence: CDR1 WNHNN, CDR2 SYGVQD (reference sequence). CDR3 bases: TGCGCCAGCAGTGGGACTAGCTCCAGTCTGTACTTC. It is translated as CASSGTSSSLYF.